The subject of this entry is one T cell receptor beta chain. These data belong to a study of technical replicates of blood from a few donors. The V end was cut by 3 bases, the J end by 4 bases, with 11 bases between. CDR1 and CDR2 (germline): SGHVS, FQNEAQ. The CDR3 is made up of 14 amino acids. TCRdb keeps only in-frame clones here, not all; method: immunoSEQ multiplex PCR. Of fewer than 100,000 clones listed, 80% to 95% are singletons. The TCR originated in a human donor in good health. The gene calls are TRBV7-8 and TRBJ2-3; D might be TRBD1 (5 bases). The specimen sequenced was T cells isolated from PBMCs. The CDR3 sequence: CASSLIQGADTQYF. The CDR3 DNA sequence: TGTGCCAGCAGCTTGATTCAGGGTGCAGATACGCAGTATTTT.